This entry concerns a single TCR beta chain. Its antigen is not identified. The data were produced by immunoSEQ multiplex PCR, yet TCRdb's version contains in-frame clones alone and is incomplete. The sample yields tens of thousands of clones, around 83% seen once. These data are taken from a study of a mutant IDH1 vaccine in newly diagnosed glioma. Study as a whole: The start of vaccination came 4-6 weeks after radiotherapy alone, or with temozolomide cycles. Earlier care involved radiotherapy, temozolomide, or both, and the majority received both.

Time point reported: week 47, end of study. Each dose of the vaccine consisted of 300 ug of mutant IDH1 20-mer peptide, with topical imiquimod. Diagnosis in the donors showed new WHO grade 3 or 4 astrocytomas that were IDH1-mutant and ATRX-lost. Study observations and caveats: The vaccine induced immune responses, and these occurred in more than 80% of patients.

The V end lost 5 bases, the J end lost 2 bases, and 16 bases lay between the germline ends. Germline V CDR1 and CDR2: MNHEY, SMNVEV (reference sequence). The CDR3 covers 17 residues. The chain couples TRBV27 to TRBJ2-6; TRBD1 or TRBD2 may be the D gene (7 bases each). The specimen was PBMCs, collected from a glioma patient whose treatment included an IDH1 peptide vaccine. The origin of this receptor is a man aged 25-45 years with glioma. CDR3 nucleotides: TGTGCCAGCAGTCCCTTAGGGAGGGGGCCTGGGGCCAACGTCCTGACTTTC. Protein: CASSPLGRGPGANVLTF.